This T cell receptor beta chain came from a study of human T cells and chemical hapten exposure (TCRdb year 2021). About the study as a whole: For sensitization, 2% DPC in acetone was applied to a roughly 2 cm by roughly 2 cm area of upper inner arm skin. Weekly therapeutic DPC doses were additionally applied to the scalp of patients throughout the roughly 24-week study period. Patch testing on the upper back used Finn chambers containing 0.01% DPC, with scoring done after 6 days according to International Contact Dermatitis Research Group standards. Alopecia areata with under or over 50% scalp involvement, alopecia totalis and alopecia universalis were represented in the patient cohort, which was mostly female. Libraries were combined into a pool for sequencing, and differences in TCR yield between samples came mainly from small differences in library volumes within the pool. This study followed changes in the peripheral blood TCR repertoire in vivo during primary and secondary sensitization of alopecia patients to the hapten diphenylcyclopropenone (DPC). Blood samples were taken from patients before sensitization (week 0) and then at 2, 6 and about 24 weeks after DPC sensitization. Around 30 alopecia patients provided blood for TCR sequencing at one to four time points (pre-sensitization, 2, 6 and 24 weeks). Study-wide conclusions, independent of this receptor: Compared with pre-sensitization or healthy control sets, expanded TCRs formed significantly more large CDR3 similarity clusters, which is consistent with antigen-driven responses. DPC sensitization did not change the number of TCRs with a frequency above 1 in 1000, and there was no evidence of changes in global repertoire structure. Because all patients had alopecia, a presumed autoimmune disease, the immune response of the patients might differ from that of healthy individuals. Patch test score correlated positively with the number of PT1 expanded TCRs, reaching significance at thresholds 8, 16 and 32 but not at 4. After repeated subsampling, the strength of the expansion versus patch-test correlation and the threshold at which it became significant changed.

The library was prepared using RACE. TCRdb records NextSeq 500 as the sequencer. During library preparation, unique molecular identifiers were attached to individual cDNA molecules so that TCRs could be counted in a quantitative, reproducible way. Both TCR alpha and TCR beta chains were sequenced from each blood RNA sample. Concerning the study's data processing: A median of about 100,000 TCRs per sample was observed, with a range of about 23,224 to 700,000. V, J and CDR3 annotation of the TCR reads was carried out using the Decombinator software suite. For PS versus PT1 abundance plots, all samples were subsampled to the same number of TCRs (28,000). TCRs were defined as expanded if absent before sensitization and observed at least eight times at the 2-week time point. The raw public data were reprocessed by TCRdb itself: fastp quality trimming at Q25, MiXCR clonotype calling, in-frame beta chains only. Rows are combined by CDR3 protein, so each entry shows the most common genes and DNA. The V and J calls were not made by the authors but by TCRdb's processing. Within this sample are fewer than 65,000 distinct CDR3 sequences, with about 9.4% of them counted one time only. The ten largest clones represent 13% to 15% of the sample.

As concerns this clonotype: What this receptor recognizes is not known. Base qualities are not provided; no much larger clone lies one nucleotide away.

Read against the paper, the sample's time point label means: pre-sensitization, week 0. The sample's treatment or condition label, decoded: therapeutic diphenylcyclopropenone sensitization with weekly scalp DPC. Blood at each patch-test visit was drawn before the patch test was applied. To be eligible, patients had to be aged 18 to 70, diagnosed with alopecia and judged suitable for DPC therapy, while pregnant patients were excluded. Unfractionated whole blood was collected in Tempus Blood RNA tubes, and total RNA was extracted from that blood. Counted from cysteine to phenylalanine, this CDR3 has 12 amino acids. Only the CDR3 part of the read is kept: 36 bases, read in frame from the first base. V is shortened by 3 bases, J by 7 bases, and the region joining them spans 10 bases. The germline V gene gives CDR1 as SGHDT and CDR2 as YYEEEE.

The sequences come from whole blood, collected in connection with sensitization to the hapten diphenylcyclopropenone (DPC). The chain is encoded by TRBV5-6 joined to TRBJ1-1; the D gene is not confidently resolved. This sequence was found in a woman aged 40 to 50 with alopecia areata. Some clones in this sample may be carry-over from other donors' samples. The CDR3 reads CASSSQYFEAFF. At the DNA level, the sequence is TGTGCCAGCAGCTCGCAATACTTTGAAGCTTTCTTT.